This T cell receptor beta chain came from a study of beta chain features in type 1 diabetes (dated by TCRdb to 2016 to 2019). About the investigation overall: Mean age, gender distribution, total cell number and subset yield did not differ between patients and healthy donors. A total of some 100,000,000 sorted cells were examined across all samples, and a strong correlation was observed between cell number per subset and RNA yield. In the study, TCRB repertoires of sorted circulating CD4+ T cell subsets from recently diagnosed type 1 diabetes patients were compared with those of matched healthy donors. Whereas all 28 donors provided naive and central memory subsets, regulatory and stem cell-like memory subsets were isolated from just 8 patients and roughly 8 healthy donors.

General findings and caveats noted by the study authors: Only small numbers of individuals were included in the HLA sub-analyses, which left unresolved whether HLA type had any influence on TCRB rearrangement. Sequencing cDNA rather than genomic DNA could over-represent highly expressing activated cells, although activation and CD3 levels did not differ between groups. At VDJ recombination sites, patients with type 1 diabetes made fewer insertions and deleted more nucleotides, a pattern implying thymic rearrangement abnormalities. In all four CD4+ subsets, TCRB CDR3 length was moderately but significantly shorter in type 1 diabetes patients. Naive, central memory and regulatory TCRB repertoires appeared more similar among patients than among healthy donors. PCR might favor shorter templates, but patient and control samples were amplified and corrected together, so any skew would affect both groups equally.

The High Capacity cDNA Reverse Transcription Kit was used to reverse transcribe all of the isolated RNA, meaning that expressed TCRB transcripts were what got sequenced. Deep immunoSEQ sequencing was performed on naive, central memory and regulatory T cell samples, with an average of about 3.6 million total reads per sample. After sorted cells were lysed in RLT buffer, RNA was extracted with DNase-treated RNeasy Micro or Mini kits, with the choice depending on cell number. To prevent cross-contamination, each cell subset was processed individually, whereas patient and healthy donor samples were processed jointly. TCRB sequences were amplified from cDNA with the immunoSEQ multiplex PCR, producing 87-bp fragments spanning the CDR3 region. Sequencing of the amplicons was done on the Illumina HiSeq platform. In the paper's pipeline: Synthetic template baselines were used to correct PCR bias computationally, reads within Hamming distance 2 were collapsed together, and singletons that could not be merged were discarded. Reads were aligned to IMGT to assign V, D and J genes, CDR3 length, and insertions or deletions at six rearrangement sites. Within each subset, clonotype counts were normalized to sorted cell number, and only after that were true diversity and Gini coefficients computed with the tcR R package. The overlap coefficient, calculated on TCRB nucleotide sequences, was used to quantify repertoire sharing. Out-of-frame TCRB sequences from naive cells were analyzed to stand in for the pre-selection repertoire. TCRdb obtained this table from immuneACCESS and retained in-frame rearrangements with V and J assigned. These tables miss some clones; where compared with another copy, unresolved V genes account for less than half of the shortfall, and the remainder is unexplained. V and J calls plus clone size are reproduced from that table; the DNA served to infer D and trimming. This sample is represented by 600,000 or so clones; around 12% of them were singletons. The ten largest clones capture about 0.11% of the sample.

CDR1 and CDR2 are drawn from the germline V gene: KGHSH, LQKENI. The CDR3 measures 15 amino acids from cysteine to phenylalanine. Of all the DNA, just the CDR3 is kept, 45 bases in frame from base 1. V gives up 3 bases and J gives up 0 bases, and the segment between their germline ends measures 12 bases. This clone was seen only a few times. This clone's antigen is unknown. No base-level quality is on record; no much larger clone is a single base apart. Each donor gave one peripheral blood draw, averaging approximately 0.12 L, which was collected into heparinised tubes. A BD FACSAria II and a panel including CD45RO, CCR7, CD25, CD127, CD95 and CD27 were used to sort naive, central memory, regulatory and stem cell-like memory CD4+ T cells. Purity was above 95% for every sorted population. PBMCs were isolated right away by Lymphoprep density gradient centrifugation and were stained directly, without culture. To minimize batch effects, samples were stained and sorted in pairs, one healthy donor with one patient per experiment.

Input material: naive CD4+ T cells from blood. The label giving this sample's cell subset or site can be read as: true naive CD4+ T cells. The sequence was collected from a man between 25 and 39 years old with type 1 diabetes. Here the chain combines TRBV18 and TRBJ2-7, with the D gene possibly TRBD1 or TRBD2, each one fitting 5 bases. The nucleotide sequence is given as TGTGCCAGCTCACCCGGGACGGGCGCCTCCTACGAGCAGTACTTC. Its amino acids are CASSPGTGASYEQYF.